Below, one TCR beta chain is given with its context. The data were obtained in a study of T cell changes during pregnancy in multiple sclerosis. Germline CDR1 reads MNHEY; CDR2 reads SMNVEV (reference sequence). CDR3 length: 14 amino acids. V lost 3 bases, J lost 6 bases, and 6 bases stayed unmatched. TCRdb's copy holds only in-frame clones and misses some; the assay was immunoSEQ multiplex PCR. The table includes roughly 84,000 clones, around 93% detected once. This chain links TRBV27 with TRBJ2-3, with 7 bases fitting TRBD1. The clonotype was recovered from a female donor in good health, enrolled as a control in a pregnancy study. The sequences come from peripheral blood, collected in the third trimester of pregnancy. The CDR3 DNA sequence: TGTGCCAGCAGTTTCGTGGACAGGACTGATACGCAGTATTTT. Its protein product is CASSFVDRTDTQYF.